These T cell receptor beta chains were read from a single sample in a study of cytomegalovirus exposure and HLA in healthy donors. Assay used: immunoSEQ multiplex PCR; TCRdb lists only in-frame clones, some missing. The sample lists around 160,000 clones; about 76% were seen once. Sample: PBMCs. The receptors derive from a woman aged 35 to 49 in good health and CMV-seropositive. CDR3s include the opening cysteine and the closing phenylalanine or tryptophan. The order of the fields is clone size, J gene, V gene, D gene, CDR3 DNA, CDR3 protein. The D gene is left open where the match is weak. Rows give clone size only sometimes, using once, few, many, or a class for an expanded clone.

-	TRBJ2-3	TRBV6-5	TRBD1	TGTGCCAGCAGACGACAGGGGGCAGATACGCAGTATTTT	CASRRQGADTQYF
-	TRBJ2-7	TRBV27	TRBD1	TGTGCCAGCAGTTTGGGACAGAACTACGAGCAGTACTTC	CASSLGQNYEQYF
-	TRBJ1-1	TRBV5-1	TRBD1	TGCGCCAGCAGCGGACAGGGGCGAGAAACTGAAGCTTTCTTT	CASSGQGRETEAFF
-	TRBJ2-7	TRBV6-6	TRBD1	TGTGCCAGCAGGGGACAGGTTCGTAACTCCTACGAGCAGTACTTC	CASRGQVRNSYEQYF
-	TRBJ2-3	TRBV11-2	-	TGTGCCAGCAGCTTAGACAGCGGAGGCACAGATACGCAGTATTTT	CASSLDSGGTDTQYF
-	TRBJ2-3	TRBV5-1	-	TGCGCCAGCAGCTTGGAGGGTCGAGCGGACCCCAGCTACGATACGCAGTATTTT	CASSLEGRADPSYDTQYF
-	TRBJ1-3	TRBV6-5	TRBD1	TGTGCCAGCAGCCGCGGGACAGGGGGAAACACCATATATTTT	CASSRGTGGNTIYF
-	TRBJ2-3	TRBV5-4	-	TGTGCCAGCACCCCCGGGGGACAGTCCACAGATACGCAGTATTTT	CASTPGGQSTDTQYF
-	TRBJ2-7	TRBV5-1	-	TGCGCCAGCAGCCTGGAGCAGGCCGGTAAACGCGAGCAGTACTTC	CASSLEQAGKREQYF
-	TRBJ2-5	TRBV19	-	TGTGCCAGTAGTATAGCCCCTCGGGAGACCCAGTACTTC	CASSIAPRETQYF
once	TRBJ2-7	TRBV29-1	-	TGCAGCGTTGTTGGGGCTAGCGAGCCCTACGAGCAGTACTTC	CSVVGASEPYEQYF
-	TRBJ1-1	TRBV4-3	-	TGCGCCAGCAGCCAAGGGCGGGTGGGGAACACTGAGGCTTTCTTT	CASSQGRVGNTEAFF
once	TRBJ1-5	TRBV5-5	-	TGTGCCAGCAACCTTGGAGTAGGAGGAGGGCACAGCAATCAGCCCCAGCATTTT	CASNLGVGGGHSNQPQHF
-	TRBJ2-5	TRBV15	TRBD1	TGTGCCACCAGCAGAGATCGGACAGGCCAAGAGACCCAGTACTTC	CATSRDRTGQETQYF
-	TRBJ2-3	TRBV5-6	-	TGTGCCAGCAGTCTCTCCCCGGGTCCTAGAAACACAGATACGCAGTATTTT	CASSLSPGPRNTDTQYF
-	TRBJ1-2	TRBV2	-	TGTGCCAGCAGTGAACAGGGGTCTAACTATGGCTACACCTTC	CASSEQGSNYGYTF
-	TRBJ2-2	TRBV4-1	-	TGCGCCAGCAGCCCGGGGGACAGCATGACCGGGGAGCTGTTTTTT	CASSPGDSMTGELFF
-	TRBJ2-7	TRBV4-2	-	TGTGCCAGCAGCCAAGAAGTCTACCCCTTCGGGATGGAGCAGTACTTC	CASSQEVYPFGMEQYF
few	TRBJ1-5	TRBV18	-	TGTGCCAGCTCACCTTTTGTTTCGGACAGTCCTAGTAGCAATCAGCCCCAGCATTTT	CASSPFVSDSPSSNQPQHF
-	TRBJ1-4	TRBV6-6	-	TGTGCCAGCGGGGCGGAAAAACTGTTTTTT	CASGAEKLFF
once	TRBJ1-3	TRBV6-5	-	TGTGCCAGCAGTTACTCGATCGGGAGCTCTGAAAACACCATATATTTT	CASSYSIGSSENTIYF
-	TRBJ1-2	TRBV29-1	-	TGCAGCGTTCAAGTCCCAGGAACCATATTTGACTACACCTTC	CSVQVPGTIFDYTF
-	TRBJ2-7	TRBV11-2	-	TGTGCCAGCAGCTCCGGCGGGATTCTCTCCTACGAGCAGTACTTC	CASSSGGILSYEQYF
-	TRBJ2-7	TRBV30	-	TGTGCCTGGAGGAAAGCAGGTTCAGCTTACTTC	CAWRKAGSAYF